The next 9 T cell receptor beta chains were all read from a single sample in a study of T cells in Graves' hyperthyroidism and ophthalmopathy. RNA transcripts provided the source from which TCR beta CDR3 regions were amplified. The HTBI primer set drove a first-round RT-PCR of the TCR CDR3. TCRdb ran MiXCR on the multiplex PCR reads and lists one entry per CDR3 protein. The sample records about 290,000 distinct CDR3 sequences, about 14% being singletons. The sequenced sample consisted of blood. The receptors were gathered from a woman aged 25 to 39 with Graves' hyperthyroidism that later progressed to Graves' ophthalmopathy.

As regards this clonotype: A read error may be the cause here, since a much bigger clone is one base away. This sequence joins TRBV5-1 and TRBJ1-2; no clear D gene. Germline V gene lookup returns CDR1 SGHRS and CDR2 YFSETQ. CDR3 length: 14 amino acids. The CDR3, as DNA: TGTGCCAGCAGCTTAGAGGGCGTAGGCTATGGCTACACCTTC. Amino acids: CASSLEGVGYGYTF.

In this sample, this clonotype turned up many times. The chain carries TRBV5-1 and TRBJ2-7; perhaps TRBD1 as D (6 bases). The V gene lost 3 bases and the J gene lost 2 bases, with 15 bases spanning the gap. Germline V gene sequence: CDR1 SGHRS, CDR2 YFSETQ. This CDR3 spans 15 amino acids. The CDR3 protein is CASSWGHYDTYEQYF. Written as DNA, the CDR3 is TGCGCCAGCAGCTGGGGACACTATGATACCTACGAGCAGTACTTC.

This clonotype appeared many times. The chain joins TRBV27 to TRBJ2-7; 8 bases are shared with TRBD2. The CDR3 is 15 amino acids. After removal of 5 bases from V and 3 bases from J, the junction contained 9 bases not matched to a gene. The germline V gene has CDR1 MNHEY and CDR2 SMNVEV (reference sequence). Written as DNA, the CDR3 is TGTGCCAGCAGTCCCGATAGCACTAGCGGCTACGAGCAGTACTTC. Its translation is CASSPDSTSGYEQYF.

Ten or more counts support this clonotype. The rearrangement joins TRBV13 to TRBJ2-2, with D possibly TRBD1 on 6 matching bases. V was pared by 4 bases and J by 1 base, with 10 bases between. Germline CDR1 is PRHDT and CDR2 is FYEKMQ (reference sequence). The CDR3 extends over 15 amino acids. CDR3 in amino acids: CASSSGTLNTGELFF. DNA of the CDR3: TGTGCCAGCAGCTCCGGGACACTGAACACCGGGGAGCTGTTTTTT. Drawing the rest from reference TRBV13 and TRBJ2-2, the complete variable domain is AAGVIQSPRHLIKEKRETATLKCYPIPRHDTVYWYQQGPGQDPQFLISFYEKMQSDKGSIPDRFSAQQFSDYHSELNMSSLELGDSALYFCASSSGTLNTGELFFGEGSRLTVL.

In its sample, this clonotype was seen many times. V gene TRBV6-1 combines with J gene TRBJ2-7, with 11 bases identical to TRBD1. Trimming took 4 bases from V and 5 from J; bases not matched to a gene: 22. The germline CDR1 and CDR2 sequences are MNHNS and SASEGT. The CDR3 loop spans 20 amino acids. The CDR3 spells CASSGGDRGFGAGFMNEQYF. DNA for the CDR3: TGTGCCAGCAGTGGCGGGGACAGGGGGTTTGGTGCGGGTTTCATGAACGAGCAGTACTTC.

This clonotype was recorded at least ten times. The V call is TRBV18, the J call TRBJ2-1; 8 bases line up with TRBD2. This CDR3 is 15 amino acids long. Germline CDR1 is KGHSH and CDR2 is LQKENI. V shed 0 bases, J shed 7 bases, and the junction held 5 bases outside the gene matches. The CDR3 sequence is CASSPPMASGNEQFF. CDR3 bases: TGTGCCAGCTCACCACCGATGGCTAGCGGGAATGAGCAGTTCTTC.

This clonotype was detected many times. V is TRBV27 and J is TRBJ1-1, with D hard to call. The ends were cut back, 3 bases at V and 1 base at J, with 6 bases in the middle. The CDR3 contains 13 residues. Per germline, CDR1 MNHEY and CDR2 SMNVEV (reference sequence). CDR3 DNA: TGTGCCAGCAGTTTGTCTGAGAACACTGAAGCTTTCTTT. Encoded protein: CASSLSENTEAFF.

The chain links TRBV4-1 to TRBJ2-7, with D unclear. This CDR3 comprises 13 residues. From germline, CDR1 is MGHRA and CDR2 YSYEKL. V was cut by 4 bases and J by 5 bases, with 12 bases left in between. CDR3 coding DNA: TGCGCCAGCAGCCGTATTGTTCGGGACGAGCAGTACTTC. This gives the protein CASSRIVRDEQYF.

This clonotype was observed many times. The V gene is TRBV30, the J gene TRBJ2-1, with 13 bases aligning to TRBD2. Germline loops: CDR1 GTSNPN, CDR2 SVGIG (reference sequence). CDR3 length: 15 residues. Trimming took 4 bases from V and 6 from J; bases not matched to a gene: 6. CDR3 region: CAWNKLAGGPNEQFF. As DNA, the CDR3 is TGTGCCTGGAACAAACTAGCGGGAGGGCCCAATGAGCAGTTCTTC. Filled out from reference TRBV30 and TRBJ2-1, the complete variable domain reads SQTIHQWPATLVQPVGSPLSLECTVEGTSNPNLYWYRQAAGRGLQLLFYSVGIGQISSEVPQNLSASRPQDRQFILSSKKLLLSDSGFYLCAWNKLAGGPNEQFFGPGTRLTVL.